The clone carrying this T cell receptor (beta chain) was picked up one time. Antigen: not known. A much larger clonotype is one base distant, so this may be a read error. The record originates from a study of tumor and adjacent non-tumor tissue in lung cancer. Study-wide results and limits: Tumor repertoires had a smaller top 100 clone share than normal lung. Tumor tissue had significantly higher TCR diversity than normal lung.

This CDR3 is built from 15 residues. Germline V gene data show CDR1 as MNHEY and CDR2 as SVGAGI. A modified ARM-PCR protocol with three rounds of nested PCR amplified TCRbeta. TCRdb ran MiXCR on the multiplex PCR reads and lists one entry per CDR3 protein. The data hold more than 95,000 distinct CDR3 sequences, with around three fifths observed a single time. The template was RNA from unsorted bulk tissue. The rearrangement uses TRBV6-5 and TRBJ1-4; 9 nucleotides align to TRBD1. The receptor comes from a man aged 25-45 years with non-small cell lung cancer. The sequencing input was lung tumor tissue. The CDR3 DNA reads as TGTGCCAACAGTTACCCACAGGGGGCAAATGAAAAACTGTTTTTT. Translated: CANSYPQGANEKLFF.